Shown below are 25 T cell receptor beta chains from a single sample sequenced in a study of blood T cell repertoires in COVID-19 (dated by TCRdb to 2020 to 2021). Receptor amplification or capture employed the immunoSEQ multiplex PCR assay. In TCRdb, the immuneACCESS table is reduced to in-frame sequences with V and J assigned. These tables do not hold every clone; where another copy was compared, an unresolved V gene accounts for under half, and the others remain unexplained. The sample table lists tens of thousands of clones, about 82% of them with a count of one. The ten most abundant clones make up 5% to 7% of the sample. What was sequenced was peripheral blood. These receptors came from a man in his fifties with active COVID-19.

The rearrangement uses TRBV9 and TRBJ1-4; maybe TRBD1 (6 bases). In germline, CDR1 is SGDLS, CDR2 YYNGEE. The CDR3 spans 19 residues. Trimming stripped 0 bases from V and 4 bases from J, with 22 bases between. The CDR3 nucleotides are TGTGCCAGCAGCGTAGTCCTTTGGGCAAGACAGGAGGATAATGAAAAACTGTTTTTT. This encodes CASSVVLWARQEDNEKLFF.

The J gene is TRBJ1-1, the V gene TRBV6-2 or TRBV6-3; the D gene is possibly TRBD1 (6 bases). The CDR3 has 14 residues. Trimming took 2 bases from V and 1 from J, leaving 8 bases between them. Germline V gene data show CDR1 as MNHEY and CDR2 as SVGEGT. CDR3 region: CASSYEGENTEAFF. The CDR3 DNA reads as TGTGCCAGCAGTTACGAGGGGGAGAACACTGAAGCTTTCTTT.

V usage is TRBV6-5 and J usage is TRBJ1-2; D may be TRBD1 (5 bases). CDR1 MNHEY and CDR2 SVGAGI come from the germline V gene. Trimming took off 3 bases at V and 3 bases at J, with 11 bases between the two ends. CDR3 length: 14 amino acids. This CDR3 reads CASSYSRGDYGYTF. In DNA form, the CDR3 reads TGTGCCAGCAGTTATTCGCGGGGGGACTATGGCTACACCTTC.

The rearrangement joins TRBV2 to TRBJ2-7; D possibly corresponds to TRBD2 (6 bases). V was clipped by 11 bases and J by 3 bases, with 17 bases between them. The germline CDR1 and CDR2 sequences are SNHLY and FYNNEI. The CDR3 totals 13 residues. The CDR3 DNA is TGTGCCGGCCTCGGGACGGGGGACTACGAGCAGTACTTC. Residues: CAGLGTGDYEQYF. Combining the CDR3 with reference TRBV2 and TRBJ2-7 gives the whole variable domain EPEVTQTPSHQVTQMGQEVILRCVPISNHLYFYWYRQILGQKVEFLVSFYNNEISEKSEIFDDQFSVERPDGSNFTLKIRSTKLEDSAMYFCAGLGTGDYEQYFGPGTRLTVT.

V gene TRBV5-1 combines with J gene TRBJ2-5; D may be TRBD2 (5 bases). Trimming shortened V by 4 bases and J by 3 bases, and 13 bases separated the two germline ends. This CDR3 spans 14 amino acids. Germline V CDR1 and CDR2: SGHRS, YFSETQ. The CDR3 region has the DNA TGCGCCAGCAGCCCCGCCGGGGATAAAGAGACCCAGTACTTC. Protein sequence: CASSPAGDKETQYF.

The chain has TRBV5-1 and TRBJ2-3; 8 bases match TRBD2. J gave up 3 bases and V 7 bases, and 7 bases lay outside the gene matches. The CDR3 runs to 14 residues. CDR1 and CDR2 (germline): SGHRS, YFSETQ. The CDR3 sequence: CASRGGLATDTQYF. CDR3 nucleotides: TGCGCCAGCCGCGGGGGGCTGGCGACAGATACGCAGTATTTT.

The chain has TRBV7-3 and TRBJ2-1, with TRBD1 as a possible D gene (6 bases). The length of the CDR3 is 11 residues. V shed 4 bases and J shed 9 bases, with 7 bases lying between them. Germline CDR1 is SGHTA and CDR2 is FQGTGA. CDR3 amino acids: CASSSQGEQFF. The DNA for the CDR3 is TGTGCCAGCAGCTCACAGGGTGAGCAGTTCTTC.

The V call is TRBV29-1, the J call TRBJ2-5; 11 nucleotides line up with TRBD1. Per the germline V gene, CDR1 is SQVTM and CDR2 is ANQGSEA. This CDR3 is 15 amino acids long. After removal of 3 bases from V and 5 bases from J, the junction contained 8 bases not matched to a gene. CDR3 coding DNA: TGCAGCGTTGAGAATCCGGGACAGGGGGGCGAGACCCAGTACTTC. This codes for CSVENPGQGGETQYF.

The V gene is TRBV5-1, the J gene TRBJ2-2, with 8 bases lining up with TRBD2. Germline CDR1 and CDR2: SGHRS and YFSETQ. The J segment lost 3 bases and the V segment lost 0 bases, leaving 4 bases of the junction unmatched. The length of the CDR3 is 16 residues. CDR3 in DNA: TGCGCCAGCAGCTTGGTTAGCGGGGTCCACACCGGGGAGCTGTTTTTT. This translates into CASSLVSGVHTGELFF. The variable domain in full, completed from reference TRBV5-1 and TRBJ2-2, reads KAGVTQTPRYLIKTRGQQVTLSCSPISGHRSVSWYQQTPGQGLQFLFEYFSETQRNKGNFPGRFSGRQFSNSRSEMNVSTLELGDSALYLCASSLVSGVHTGELFFGEGSRLTVL.

The chain links TRBV5-6 to TRBJ2-7; no firm D call. This CDR3 has 15 residues. V lost 4 bases and J lost 0, with 14 bases in between. From germline, CDR1 is SGHDT and CDR2 YYEEEE. CDR3 sequence reads: CASSPQFTSSYEQYF. In DNA form, the CDR3 reads TGTGCCAGCAGCCCACAGTTTACCAGCTCCTACGAGCAGTACTTC.

This rearrangement joins TRBV12-5 to TRBJ2-2, with 8 bases aligning to TRBD2. J gave up 3 bases and V 0 bases, and 6 bases lay outside the gene matches. The CDR3 is made up of 17 amino acids. The germline gives CDR1 LGHNT, CDR2 FRNRAP. The CDR3 loop is CASGLVRAGGYTGELFF. The CDR3 coding sequence is TGTGCTAGTGGTTTGGTACGGGCGGGGGGATACACCGGGGAGCTGTTTTTT.

The chain has TRBV7-9 and TRBJ1-2; D uncertain. CDR1 and CDR2 from the germline V gene are SEHNR and FQNEAQ (reference sequence). This CDR3 has 16 amino acids. Trimming pared 2 bases from V and 4 bases from J, leaving 17 bases between. This chain's CDR3 is CASSLSWREEGYGYTF. CDR3 nucleotide sequence: TGTGCCAGCAGCTTAAGTTGGCGGGAGGAAGGCTATGGCTACACCTTC. Variable domain in full (rest from reference TRBV7-9 and TRBJ1-2): DTGVSQNPRHKITKRGQNVTFRCDPISEHNRLYWYRQTLGQGPEFLTYFQNEAQLEKSRLLSDRFSAERPKGSFSTLEIQRTEQGDSAMYLCASSLSWREEGYGYTFGSGTRLTVV.

This clone was recorded once. V gene TRBV6-5 combines with J gene TRBJ2-5, with 10 bases identical to TRBD1. Germline CDR1 reads MNHEY; CDR2 reads SVGAGI. Trimming took 5 bases from V and 5 from J; bases not matched to a gene: 8. The CDR3 consists of 15 residues. The CDR3 sequence is CASSRRQGAKETQYF. As DNA, the CDR3 is TGTGCCAGCAGTAGGCGACAGGGGGCTAAGGAGACCCAGTACTTC.

This rearrangement joins TRBV7-9 to TRBJ2-7; a weak D match, TRBD1 (6 bases). This CDR3 has 16 residues. The germline gives CDR1 SEHNR, CDR2 FQNEAQ (reference sequence). V dropped 1 base and J dropped 5 bases, with 18 bases sitting between them. The CDR3 DNA is TGTGCCAGCAGCTTAGGAGTACAGGGAGTACGGGACGAGCAGTACTTC. Translation: CASSLGVQGVRDEQYF.

The chain recombines TRBV6-2 or TRBV6-3 with TRBJ2-7; weak D call: TRBD1 (6 bases). This CDR3 is 15 amino acids long. In germline, CDR1 is MNHEY, CDR2 SVGEGT. Trimming removed 5 bases at V and 0 bases at J, with 14 bases between. CDR3 bases: TGTGCCAGCAGTCTCACCGACAGGTCCTCCTACGAGCAGTACTTC. Its translation: CASSLTDRSSYEQYF.

This clone was observed once. The chain recombines TRBV6-6 with TRBJ1-2; tentatively, D is TRBD1 (5 bases). The V end lost 7 bases, the J end lost 2 bases, and 14 bases lay between the germline ends. CDR1 and CDR2 from the germline V gene are MNHNY and SVGAGI (reference sequence). This CDR3 is 14 amino acids long. In DNA form, the CDR3 reads TGTGCCAGCACTGGGGGGGTGACCAACTATGGCTACACCTTC. The encoded protein is CASTGGVTNYGYTF.

The V and J genes are TRBV5-1 and TRBJ2-7; D call uncertain. Germline V gives CDR1 SGHRS, CDR2 YFSETQ. The V end was cut by 4 bases, the J end by 4 bases, with 18 bases between. CDR3 size: 15 residues. CDR3 DNA sequence: TGCGCCAGCAGCCCGATATTCCGAGGTCGTTACGAGCAGTACTTC. This translates into CASSPIFRGRYEQYF.

The chain is built from TRBV24-1 and TRBJ2-5, with 9 bases matching TRBD1. This CDR3 has 15 amino acids. Germline values: CDR1 KGHDR, CDR2 SFDVKD. Trimming took 5 bases from V and 2 from J; bases not matched to a gene: 5. The DNA of the CDR3 is TGTGCCACCAGTGTGCGGGACAGGGCGCAAGAGACCCAGTACTTC. Its protein product is CATSVRDRAQETQYF.

The chain uses TRBV5-5 and TRBJ1-5; unclear D gene. Germline loops: CDR1 SGHKS, CDR2 YYEKEE (reference sequence). The CDR3 has 14 residues. The V end was cut by 2 bases, the J end by 2 bases, with 8 bases between. The CDR3 is CASSFNSGNQPQHF. In DNA form, the CDR3 reads TGTGCCAGCAGCTTCAATTCGGGCAATCAGCCCCAGCATTTT.

The chain couples TRBV12-3 or TRBV12-4 to TRBJ2-1; weak D call: TRBD1 (5 bases). V lost 0 bases to trimming and J lost 9 bases, with 9 bases between them. The CDR3 sequence is 13 residues long. For the CDR3, the DNA is TGTGCCAGCAGTTTAGCAGGGGTGGGTGAGCAGTTCTTC. It yields the protein CASSLAGVGEQFF.

This clone has a handful of counts. The V call is TRBV5-4, the J call TRBJ1-2; weak D call: TRBD1 (6 bases). V was shortened by 4 bases and J by 4 bases, with 14 bases between the two germline ends. The CDR3 is made up of 14 amino acids. CDR1 is SGHNT and CDR2 is YYREEE in the germline V gene (reference sequence). CDR3: CASSKMDRPYGYTF. CDR3 nucleotide sequence: TGTGCCAGCAGCAAAATGGACAGACCCTATGGCTACACCTTC.

The chain carries TRBV7-9 and TRBJ2-7, with 7 bases fitting TRBD1. The CDR3 totals 13 residues. CDR1 and CDR2 (germline): SEHNR, FQNEAQ (reference sequence). Unmatched junction bases numbered 6, after V lost 4 bases and J lost 6 bases. In DNA, the CDR3 is TGTGCCAGCAGCTCCTTCAGACAGGGCGAGCAGTACTTC. Its translation is CASSSFRQGEQYF.

The CDR3 sequence is CATSGVLPRNEQFF. In DNA, the CDR3 is TGTGCCACCTCGGGGGTTCTACCGAGGAATGAGCAGTTCTTC. The chain carries TRBV6-5 and TRBJ2-1, with D possibly TRBD2 on 6 matching bases. Germline CDR1 is MNHEY and CDR2 is SVGAGI. The ends were cut back, 10 bases at V and 7 bases at J, with 20 bases in the middle. This CDR3 comprises 14 residues.

This chain joins TRBV5-1 and TRBJ1-4; a possible D gene is TRBD1 (5 bases). The CDR3 extends over 16 amino acids. Germline V gene data show CDR1 as SGHRS and CDR2 as YFSETQ. Trimming left V 4 bases short and J 0 bases short, with 13 bases between. The chain's CDR3 is CASSPGGRATNEKLFF. Written as DNA, the CDR3 is TGCGCCAGCAGCCCGGGGGGGAGGGCAACTAATGAAAAACTGTTTTTT.

This clone was observed once. V is TRBV7-2 and J is TRBJ2-3; TRBD2 agrees at 10 bases. J gave up 4 bases and V 3 bases, and 4 bases lay outside the gene matches. The germline CDR1 and CDR2 sequences are SGHTA and FQGNSA. CDR3 length: 15 residues. CDR3: CASSFSAGGADTQYF. The DNA of the CDR3 is TGTGCCAGCAGCTTTTCAGCGGGAGGGGCAGATACGCAGTATTTT.